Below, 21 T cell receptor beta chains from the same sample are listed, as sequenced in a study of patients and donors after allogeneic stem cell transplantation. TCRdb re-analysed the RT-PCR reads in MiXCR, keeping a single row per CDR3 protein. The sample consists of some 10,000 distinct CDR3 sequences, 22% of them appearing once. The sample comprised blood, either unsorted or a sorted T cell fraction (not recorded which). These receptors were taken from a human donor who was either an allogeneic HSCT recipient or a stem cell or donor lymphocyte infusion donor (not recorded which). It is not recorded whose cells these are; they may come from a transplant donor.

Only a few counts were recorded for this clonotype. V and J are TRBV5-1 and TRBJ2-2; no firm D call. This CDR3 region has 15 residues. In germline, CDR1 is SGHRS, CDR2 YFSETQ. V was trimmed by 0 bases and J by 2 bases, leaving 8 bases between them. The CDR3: CASSLVAGNTGELFF. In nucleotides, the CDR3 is TGCGCCAGCAGCTTGGTCGCAGGAAACACCGGGGAGCTGTTTTTT.

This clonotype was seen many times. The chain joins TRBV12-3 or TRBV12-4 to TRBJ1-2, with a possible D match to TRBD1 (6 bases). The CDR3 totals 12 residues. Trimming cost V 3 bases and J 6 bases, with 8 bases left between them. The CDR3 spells CASSLRGDGYTF. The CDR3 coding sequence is TGTGCCAGCAGTTTGAGGGGGGATGGCTACACCTTC.

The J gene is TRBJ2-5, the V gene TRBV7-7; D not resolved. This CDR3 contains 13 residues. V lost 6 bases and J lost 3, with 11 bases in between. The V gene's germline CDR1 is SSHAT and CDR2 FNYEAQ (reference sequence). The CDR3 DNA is TGTGCCAGCAGTTCTCGAGACAAAGAGACCCAGTACTTC. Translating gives CASSSRDKETQYF.

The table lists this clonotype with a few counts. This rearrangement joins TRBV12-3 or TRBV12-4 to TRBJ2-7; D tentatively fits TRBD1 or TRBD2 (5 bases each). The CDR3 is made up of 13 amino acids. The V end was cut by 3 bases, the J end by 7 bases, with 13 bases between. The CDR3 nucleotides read TGTGCCAGCAGTTTTACGGGGCTCGGGGAGCAGTACTTC. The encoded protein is CASSFTGLGEQYF.

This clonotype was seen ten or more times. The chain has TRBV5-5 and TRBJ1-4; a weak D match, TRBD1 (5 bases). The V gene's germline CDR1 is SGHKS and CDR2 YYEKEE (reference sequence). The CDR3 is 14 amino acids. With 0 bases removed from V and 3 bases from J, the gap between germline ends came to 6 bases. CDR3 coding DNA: TGTGCCAGCAGCTTGGCGGGGGCTAATGAAAAACTGTTTTTT. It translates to CASSLAGANEKLFF.

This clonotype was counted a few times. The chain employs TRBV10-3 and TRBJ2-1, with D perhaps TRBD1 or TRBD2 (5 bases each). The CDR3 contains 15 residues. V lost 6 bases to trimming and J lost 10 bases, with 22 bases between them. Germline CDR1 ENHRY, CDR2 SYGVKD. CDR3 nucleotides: TGTGCCATCAGCAAACTCCGGGACCCCCTAACGGAGCAGTTCTTC. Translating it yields CAISKLRDPLTEQFF.

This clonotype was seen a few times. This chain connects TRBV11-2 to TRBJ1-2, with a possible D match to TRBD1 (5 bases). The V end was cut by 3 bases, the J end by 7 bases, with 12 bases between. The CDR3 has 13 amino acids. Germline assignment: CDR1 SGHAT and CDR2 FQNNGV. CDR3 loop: CASSLGQTSGYTF. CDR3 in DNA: TGTGCCAGCAGCTTGGGGCAGACCTCTGGCTACACCTTC.

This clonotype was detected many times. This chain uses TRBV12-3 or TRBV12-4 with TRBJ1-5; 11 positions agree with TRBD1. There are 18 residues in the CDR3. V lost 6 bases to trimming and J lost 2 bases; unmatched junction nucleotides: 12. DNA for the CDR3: TGTGCCAGCAGCCGGACAGGGGGCGCTTTGAATGGCAATCAGCCCCAGCATTTT. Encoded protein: CASSRTGGALNGNQPQHF.

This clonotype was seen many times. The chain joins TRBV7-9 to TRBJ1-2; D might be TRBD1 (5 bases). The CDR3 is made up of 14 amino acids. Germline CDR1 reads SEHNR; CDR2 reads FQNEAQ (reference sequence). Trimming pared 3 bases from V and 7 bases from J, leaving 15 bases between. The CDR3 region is CASSFNTGTAGYTF. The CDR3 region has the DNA TGTGCCAGCAGCTTTAATACCGGGACGGCTGGCTACACCTTC.

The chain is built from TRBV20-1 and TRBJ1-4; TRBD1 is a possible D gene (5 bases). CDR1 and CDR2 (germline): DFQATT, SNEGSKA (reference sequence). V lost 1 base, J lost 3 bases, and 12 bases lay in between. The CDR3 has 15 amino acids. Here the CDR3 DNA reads TGCAGTGCTAGAGGCGGTGGGACCTCTAATGAAAAACTGTTTTTT. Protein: CSARGGGTSNEKLFF.

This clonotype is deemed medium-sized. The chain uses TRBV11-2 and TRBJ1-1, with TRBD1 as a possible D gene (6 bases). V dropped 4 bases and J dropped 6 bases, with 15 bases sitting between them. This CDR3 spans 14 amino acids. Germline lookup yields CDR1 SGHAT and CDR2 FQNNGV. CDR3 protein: CASSSNRDYAEAFF. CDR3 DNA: TGTGCCAGCAGCTCCAACAGGGACTACGCTGAAGCTTTCTTT.

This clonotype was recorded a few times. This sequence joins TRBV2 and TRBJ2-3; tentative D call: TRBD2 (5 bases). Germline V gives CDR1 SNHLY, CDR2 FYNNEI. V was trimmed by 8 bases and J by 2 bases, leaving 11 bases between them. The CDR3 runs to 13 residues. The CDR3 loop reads CASALDYTDTQYF. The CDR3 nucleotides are TGTGCCAGCGCGCTCGACTACACAGATACGCAGTATTTT.

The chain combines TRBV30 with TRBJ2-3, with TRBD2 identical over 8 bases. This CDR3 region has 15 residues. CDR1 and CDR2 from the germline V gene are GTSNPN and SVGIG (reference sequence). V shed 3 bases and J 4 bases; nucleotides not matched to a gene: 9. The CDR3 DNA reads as TGTGCCTGGAGCCCCGGGGGGGGGATCCCAGATACGCAGTATTTT. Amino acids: CAWSPGGGIPDTQYF.

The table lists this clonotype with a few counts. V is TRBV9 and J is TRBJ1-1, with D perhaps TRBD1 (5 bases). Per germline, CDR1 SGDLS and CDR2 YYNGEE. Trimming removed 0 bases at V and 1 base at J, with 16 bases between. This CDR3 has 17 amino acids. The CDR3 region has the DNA TGTGCCAGCAGCGTAGGCGGCTATTGGGACTCGAACACTGAAGCTTTCTTT. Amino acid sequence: CASSVGGYWDSNTEAFF.

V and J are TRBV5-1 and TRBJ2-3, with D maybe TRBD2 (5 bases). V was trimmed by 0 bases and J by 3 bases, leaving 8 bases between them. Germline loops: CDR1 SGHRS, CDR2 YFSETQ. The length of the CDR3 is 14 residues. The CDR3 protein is CASSLAGGTDTQYF. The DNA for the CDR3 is TGCGCCAGCAGCTTGGCCGGAGGAACAGATACGCAGTATTTT.

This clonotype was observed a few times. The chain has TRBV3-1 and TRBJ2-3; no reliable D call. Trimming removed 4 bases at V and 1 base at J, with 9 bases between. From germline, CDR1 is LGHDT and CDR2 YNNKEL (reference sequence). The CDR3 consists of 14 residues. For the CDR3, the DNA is TGTGCCAGCAGCCCCGTGGCAGGCACAGATACGCAGTATTTT. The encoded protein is CASSPVAGTDTQYF.

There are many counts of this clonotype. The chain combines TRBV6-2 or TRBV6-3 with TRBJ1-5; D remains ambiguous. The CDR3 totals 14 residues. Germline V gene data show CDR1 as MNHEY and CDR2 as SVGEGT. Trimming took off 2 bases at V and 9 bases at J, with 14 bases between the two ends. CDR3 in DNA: TGTGCCAGCAGTTACGGGCAGCACCGTGGGCCCCAGCATTTT. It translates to CASSYGQHRGPQHF.

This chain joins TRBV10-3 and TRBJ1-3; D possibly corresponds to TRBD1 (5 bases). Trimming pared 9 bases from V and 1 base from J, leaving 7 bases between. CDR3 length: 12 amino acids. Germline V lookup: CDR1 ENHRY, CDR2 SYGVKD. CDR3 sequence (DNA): TGTGCCATTCAGGGTTCTGGAAACACCATATATTTT. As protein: CAIQGSGNTIYF.

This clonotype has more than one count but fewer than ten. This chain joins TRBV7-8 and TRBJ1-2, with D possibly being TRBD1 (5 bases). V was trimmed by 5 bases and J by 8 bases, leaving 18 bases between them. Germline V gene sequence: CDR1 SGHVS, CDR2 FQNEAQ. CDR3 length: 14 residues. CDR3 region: CASSATQGALGYTF. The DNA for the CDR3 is TGTGCCAGCAGCGCCACTCAGGGAGCATTGGGCTACACCTTC.

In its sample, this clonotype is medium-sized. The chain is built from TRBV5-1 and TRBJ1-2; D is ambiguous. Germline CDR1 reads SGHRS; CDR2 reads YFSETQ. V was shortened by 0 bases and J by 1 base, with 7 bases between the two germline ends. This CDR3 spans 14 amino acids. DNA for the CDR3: TGCGCCAGCAGCTTGGACGGCAATAACTATGGCTACACCTTC. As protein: CASSLDGNNYGYTF.

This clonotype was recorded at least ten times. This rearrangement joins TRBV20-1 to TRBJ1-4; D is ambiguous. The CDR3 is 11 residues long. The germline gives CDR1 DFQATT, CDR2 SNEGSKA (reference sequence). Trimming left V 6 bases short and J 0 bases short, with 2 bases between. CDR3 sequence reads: CSAATNEKLFF. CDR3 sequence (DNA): TGCAGTGCAGCAACTAATGAAAAACTGTTTTTT.